These 21 T cell receptor beta chains were all obtained from the same sample, sequenced in a study of beta chain features in type 1 diabetes. Investigators reverse transcribed all isolated RNA, so they sequenced expressed TCRB transcripts. Some clones are missing from TCRdb's copy, which holds only in-frame ones; the method was immunoSEQ multiplex PCR. The sample includes about 140,000 clones, roughly 10% of them seen just once. Input material: central memory CD4+ T cells from blood. The receptor source for this set is a woman between 40 and 55 years old in good health.

This clone was detected many times. The V and J genes are TRBV5-6 and TRBJ2-1; D gene ambiguous. The CDR3 totals 13 residues. V lost 5 bases, J lost 10 bases, and 16 bases lay in between. In germline, CDR1 is SGHDT, CDR2 YYEEEE. The CDR3, as DNA: TGTGCCAGCAGTTACCGGGTACTCGAAGAGCAGTTCTTC. It specifies CASSYRVLEEQFF.

This clone was detected a few times. This chain links TRBV19 with TRBJ1-5; D call uncertain. V dropped 6 bases and J dropped 4 bases, with 7 bases sitting between them. The CDR3 runs to 12 residues. The germline CDR1 and CDR2 sequences are LNHDA and SQIVND (reference sequence). In nucleotides, the CDR3 is TGTGCCAGTAGGGGCACGAATCAGCCCCAGCATTTT. This encodes CASRGTNQPQHF.

Concerning this clone: A read error may produce the germline difference seen at one junction end. The CDR3 is CASSQARGGLSYEQYF. CDR3 DNA sequence: TGCGCCAGCAGCCAAGCGCGGGGGGGCCTATCCTACGAGCAGTACTTC. This rearrangement joins TRBV5-4 to TRBJ2-7; 9 nucleotides agree with TRBD2. CDR3 length: 16 amino acids. Germline values: CDR1 SGHNT, CDR2 YYREEE (reference sequence).

This clone was seen ten or more times. The V and J genes are TRBV21-1 and TRBJ1-5; the tabulated D call, TRBD1, remains unverified against the DNA. TRBV21-1 is recorded as a pseudogene. This CDR3 is built from 16 residues. In nucleotides, the CDR3 is TGTGCCAGCAGCATTGATCAGGGTCAAGTCAATCAGCCCCAGCATTTT. Amino acids: CASSIDQGQVNQPQHF.

As for this clone: A read error may explain this, as a much larger clone is one base away. V usage is TRBV7-2 and J usage is TRBJ2-7; D remains unclear. V was clipped by 5 bases and J by 3 bases, with 8 bases between them. Looked up from germline, CDR1 is SGHTA and CDR2 is FQGNSA. There are 12 residues in the CDR3. The chain's CDR3 is CASSPTYYEQYF. The CDR3 nucleotides read TGTGCCAGCAGCCCTACCTACTACGAGCAGTACTTC.

This clone was found a few times. CDR3 sequence (DNA): TGTGCCAGCAGAATGACAGGGGCGAACACCGGGGAGCTGTTTTTT. Amino acid sequence: CASRMTGANTGELFF. The rearrangement links TRBV11-2 to TRBJ2-2; the match to TRBD1 covers 8 bases. Germline V CDR1 and CDR2: SGHAT, FQNNGV. The CDR3 covers 15 residues. The J segment lost 0 bases and the V segment lost 6 bases, leaving 3 bases of the junction unmatched. Complete variable domain (other parts from reference TRBV11-2 and TRBJ2-2): EAGVAQSPRYKIIEKRQSVAFWCNPISGHATLYWYQQILGQGPKLLIQFQNNGVVDDSQLPKDRFSAERLKGVDSTLKIQPAKLEDSAVYLCASRMTGANTGELFFGEGSRLTVL.

The genes are TRBV7-9 and TRBJ2-7, with a tentative D call TRBD1 (6 bases). Germline V lookup: CDR1 SEHNR, CDR2 FQNEAQ (reference sequence). This CDR3 comprises 14 residues. V dropped 5 bases and J dropped 2 bases, with 13 bases sitting between them. CDR3 residues: CASSHRDTTYEQYF. CDR3 in DNA: TGTGCCAGCAGCCACCGGGACACCACCTACGAGCAGTACTTC. Supplemented by reference TRBV7-9 and TRBJ2-7, the full variable domain reads DTGVSQNPRHKITKRGQNVTFRCDPISEHNRLYWYRQTLGQGPEFLTYFQNEAQLEKSRLLSDRFSAERPKGSFSTLEIQRTEQGDSAMYLCASSHRDTTYEQYFGPGTRLTVT.

This clone showed up just a few times. The V gene is TRBV7-2, the J gene TRBJ2-1; tentatively, D is TRBD1 (6 bases). Germline CDR1 is SGHTA and CDR2 is FQGNSA. CDR3 size: 14 residues. Deletions cut 8 bases from V and 5 bases from J, with 16 bases between. The CDR3 protein is CASLPGHSHNEQFF. In DNA form, the CDR3 reads TGTGCCAGCCTTCCGGGACATAGTCACAATGAGCAGTTCTTC.

This chain connects TRBV4-3 to TRBJ2-3; TRBD2 aligns across 11 bases. This CDR3 contains 16 residues. Germline V CDR1 and CDR2: LGHNA, YSLEER. V trimming: 3 bases; J trimming: 0 bases; junction bases outside the gene matches: 2. CDR3 DNA sequence: TGCGCCAGCAGCCAGATAGCGGGGGGGAGCACAGATACGCAGTATTTT. It yields the protein CASSQIAGGSTDTQYF.

This clone occurred a few times. This rearrangement joins TRBV9 to TRBJ1-3; D gene ambiguous. Trimming cost V 0 bases and J 0 bases, with 10 bases left between them. CDR3 length: 16 amino acids. Looked up from germline, CDR1 is SGDLS and CDR2 is YYNGEE. CDR3 sequence (DNA): TGTGCCAGCAGCGTAGATTTTAGTGCCTCTGGAAACACCATATATTTT. As protein: CASSVDFSASGNTIYF.

This clone turned up a few times. The CDR3 DNA is TGTGCCAGCAGTTTTCCAGGGGAGAGTCAGCCCCAGCATTTT. It translates to CASSFPGESQPQHF. The rearrangement joins TRBV6-1 to TRBJ1-5; weak D call: TRBD1 (6 bases). Deletions cut 5 bases from V and 6 bases from J, with 14 bases between. Germline-derived CDR1 and CDR2 are MNHNS and SASEGT. The CDR3 is 14 amino acids.

This clone showed up just a few times. The chain employs TRBV25-1 and TRBJ2-3, with 7 bases lining up with TRBD2. The V and J ends lost 3 bases and 5 bases, in that order; junction bases with no gene match: 8. Germline CDR1 reads MGHDK; CDR2 reads SYGVNS. CDR3 length: 15 amino acids. In nucleotides, the CDR3 is TGTGCCAGCAGTGACGCCGGGGGGTTCAAAGATACGCAGTATTTT. This gives the protein CASSDAGGFKDTQYF.

CDR3 in DNA: TGTGCCAGCAGCACGCCGAGCGGTGCGAACACTGAAGCTTTCTTT. This gives the protein CASSTPSGANTEAFF. J is TRBJ1-1 and V is TRBV6-5; D not resolved. The germline gives CDR1 MNHEY, CDR2 SVGAGI. Between the trimmed V and J ends, which lost 6 bases and 1 base, there was a span of 15 bases. The CDR3 sequence is 15 residues long.

The CDR3 region has the DNA TGTGCCATCAGTGGGGAGCCCCGGACCGAGCAGTACTTC. Its protein is CAISGEPRTEQYF. The chain is built from TRBV10-3 and TRBJ2-7; weak D call: TRBD2 (5 bases). The CDR3 consists of 13 residues. The germline V gene has CDR1 ENHRY and CDR2 SYGVKD. The ends were cut back, 4 bases at V and 6 bases at J, with 13 bases in the middle.

The sample holds a few counts of this clone. The CDR3 is CASSPQSLRVSTEAFF. The CDR3 DNA sequence: TGTGCCAGCTCACCACAGTCTCTCAGGGTTAGCACTGAAGCTTTCTTT. J is TRBJ1-1 and V is TRBV18, with a tentative D call TRBD1 (5 bases). Trimming shortened V by 1 base and J by 4 bases, and 16 bases separated the two germline ends. The CDR3 consists of 16 residues. Germline loops: CDR1 KGHSH, CDR2 LQKENI. Complete variable domain (other parts from reference TRBV18 and TRBJ1-1): NAGVMQNPRHLVRRRGQEARLRCSPMKGHSHVYWYRQLPEEGLKFMVYLQKENIIDESGMPKERFSAEFPKEGPSILRIQQVVRGDSAAYFCASSPQSLRVSTEAFFGQGTRLTVV.

V is TRBV6-5 and J is TRBJ2-3, with 8 bases fitting TRBD2. CDR3 length: 15 residues. CDR1 is MNHEY and CDR2 is SVGAGI in the germline V gene. V was clipped by 6 bases and J by 0 bases; unmatched bases: 5. The CDR3 DNA reads as TGTGCCAGCAGGCCGATAGCGGGGAGCACAGATACGCAGTATTTT. It specifies CASRPIAGSTDTQYF.

Ten or more counts support this clone. This chain connects TRBV2 to TRBJ1-5; D is unclear. The CDR3 runs 16 residues. V shed 4 bases and J shed 6 bases, with 19 bases lying between them. The germline gives CDR1 SNHLY, CDR2 FYNNEI. The CDR3: CASSVGLGVFGQPQHF. The CDR3 DNA follows: TGTGCCAGCAGTGTTGGCCTGGGAGTGTTTGGTCAGCCCCAGCATTTT.

The genes are TRBV1 and TRBJ2-4; TRBD2, as called in the table, went unchecked against the DNA. TRBV1 represents a pseudogene. This CDR3 contains 18 residues. The CDR3 DNA is TGCACCAGCAGCCAAGAGCCTTACCATCGCGGGGGGAGAAACATTCAGTACTTC. This sequence encodes CTSSQEPYHRGGRNIQYF.

This clone turned up a few times. This sequence joins TRBV7-2 and TRBJ1-4; perhaps TRBD1 as D (5 bases). V was trimmed by 1 base and J by 1 base, leaving 10 bases between them. From germline, CDR1 is SGHTA and CDR2 FQGNSA. The CDR3 spans 16 residues. CDR3 protein: CASSLDTGGTNEKLFF. In DNA, the CDR3 is TGTGCCAGCAGCTTAGACACCGGGGGAACTAATGAAAAACTGTTTTTT.

This clone was seen a handful of times. The V call is TRBV10-2, the J call TRBJ2-3, with 9 bases fitting TRBD2. This CDR3 is built from 14 residues. CDR1 and CDR2 (germline): WSHSY, SAAADI. V dropped 8 bases and J dropped 2; count of bases not matched to a gene: 5. The CDR3 coding sequence is TGCGCCAGCCGCCTAGCGGGGCTCACAGATACGCAGTATTTT. Translation gives CASRLAGLTDTQYF.

In its sample, this clone was seen a few times. V is TRBV5-1 and J is TRBJ2-1; TRBD2 is a possible D gene (5 bases). This CDR3 has 14 residues. Germline assignment: CDR1 SGHRS and CDR2 YFSETQ. Deletions cut 4 bases from V and 4 bases from J, with 12 bases between. The CDR3 region has the DNA TGCGCCAGCAGCCCCGGACTGGCTTACAATGAGCAGTTCTTC. Its translation is CASSPGLAYNEQFF.